This TCR beta chain was observed in a study of long-term antiretroviral therapy in people with HIV. Study as a whole: About a decade before 2015, the earliest samples were taken when ART was typically delayed.

Runs used v3.0 of the immunoSEQ assay and were done at survey level. Method: immunoSEQ multiplex PCR; TCRdb's copy keeps in-frame clones and lacks some. The table has about 30,000 clones, 75% to 95% seen once. Participants living with HIV all received treatment in the United States. This TCR came from a woman aged 35 to 49 with HIV. The specimen was unsorted PBMCs, collected 5.2 years after starting antiretroviral therapy.

CDR3 residues: CAISPRGGDSAMNTEAFF. The CDR3 coding sequence is TGTGCCATCAGCCCTCGAGGAGGGGACTCCGCTATGAACACTGAAGCTTTCTTT. V is TRBV10-3 and J is TRBJ1-1; D may be TRBD1 (5 bases). Trimming took off 6 bases at V and 0 bases at J, with 23 bases between the two ends. From germline, CDR1 is ENHRY and CDR2 SYGVKD. CDR3 size: 18 residues.